Each of the 4 T cell receptor beta chains below was sequenced from the same sample in a study of OX40 agonist ivuxolimab in advanced cancers. Sequencing was performed with immunoSEQ multiplex PCR; in TCRdb, only in-frame clones are kept and a portion is missing. The table has roughly 60,000 clones, 80% to 95% seen once. The sequences come from CD4+ or CD8+ T cells sorted from blood, collected in a trial of the OX40 agonist ivuxolimab. These receptors were collected from an adult with an advanced solid tumor such as melanoma, head and neck, liver or kidney cancer.

Only one count was recorded for this clone. The V gene is TRBV7-3, the J gene TRBJ2-5; D gene uncertain. The germline CDR1 and CDR2 sequences are SGHTA and FQGTGA. The CDR3 extends over 14 amino acids. V was cut by 0 bases and J by 4 bases, with 9 bases left in between. As DNA, the CDR3 is TGTGCCAGCAGCTTAACAGAGAGTGGAGAGACCCAGTACTTC. Protein: CASSLTESGETQYF. Full variable domain (rest looked up from reference TRBV7-3 and TRBJ2-5): GAGVSQTPSNKVTEKGKYVELRCDPISGHTALYWYRQSLGQGPEFLIYFQGTGAADDSGLPNDRFFAVRPEGSVSTLKIQRTERGDSAVYLCASSLTESGETQYFGPGTRLLVL.

This clone was seen a single time. This rearrangement joins TRBV5-6 to TRBJ2-7, with 12 nucleotides matching TRBD2. There are 14 residues in the CDR3. Per germline, CDR1 SGHDT and CDR2 YYEEEE. V lost 5 bases and J lost 5; bases outside the gene matches: 5. The CDR3 DNA reads as TGTGCCAGCAGTCCCGGACTAGCGGGAAACGAGCAGTACTTC. Translation gives CASSPGLAGNEQYF.

The rearrangement links TRBV6-5 to TRBJ2-1; TRBD1 aligns across 7 bases. The CDR3 is 15 residues long. J was trimmed by 4 bases and V by 7 bases; bases with no gene match: 10. Germline V CDR1 and CDR2: MNHEY, SVGAGI. The CDR3: CASIVGQDRYNEQFF. The CDR3 bases are TGTGCCAGCATTGTCGGACAGGATCGGTACAATGAGCAGTTCTTC.

The V call is TRBV19, the J call TRBJ2-7; 7 bases fit TRBD1. J gave up 2 bases and V 5 bases, and 3 bases lay outside the gene matches. This CDR3 contains 13 residues. Germline V CDR1 and CDR2: LNHDA, SQIVND (reference sequence). The CDR3 DNA reads as TGTGCCAGTAGTGTCGGGACAGCCTACGAGCAGTACTTC. Protein: CASSVGTAYEQYF.